This T cell receptor (beta chain) was sequenced in a study of monozygotic twins with inflammatory bowel disease (dated by TCRdb to about 2019). Notes on the research overall: A total of some 30 monozygotic twin pairs were included in the full study, comprising nine German pairs (four IBD-concordant, five IBD-discordant) and 19 IBD-discordant Danish pairs. The search for disease-associated traits relied mainly on comparing IBD patients with their genetically identical healthy co-twins within discordant pairs. Each individual had, on average, about 151 000 unique TCRalpha sequences and 181 000 unique TCRbeta sequences available for analysis. Paper-wide results and their limitations: No single strong signal or clonotype linked to IBD turned up in the results, so the idea that one exists was not supported. The analysis was unable to tell different T cell subtypes apart. Background noise and inter-individual variability may have been introduced into the repertoires by the differing immunosuppressive treatments among patients. TCRbeta repertoire diversity, by inverse Simpson index, was decreased in IBD patients compared with their healthy co-twins. Repertoire similarity did not differ between concordant and discordant twins, which could be due to limited statistical power. Compared with healthy twins, IBD patients shared fewer clonotypes with other individuals, and the difference was most pronounced in patients with signs of disease activity.

About this clonotype: No cognate antigen has been identified for it.

From each donor, a roughly 2.7 ml peripheral blood sample was collected into PAXgene tubes and kept at -80 degrees C. Total RNA was isolated from whole blood with the PAXgene blood miRNA kit on an automated QIAcube, without T cell sorting. Deep TCRalpha and TCRbeta repertoire profiling with unique molecular barcoding was performed on peripheral blood of monozygotic twin pairs concordant or discordant for inflammatory bowel disease. Smoking habits were recorded for all twin pairs, with individuals classified as current, former or never smokers. Preparation of the library involved 5' RACE. Preparation of each TCR library used approximately 3.5 ug of total RNA. For each sample, cDNA was synthesized in eight separate reactions using SMARTScribe reverse transcriptase. During cDNA synthesis, template switching introduced unique molecular identifiers that contained a 6-nucleotide sample barcode. TCRalpha and TCRbeta cDNA was amplified by two nested PCRs of 16 and 9 cycles, with bead purification after each PCR. Before amplification, cDNA was treated with uracil DNA-glycosylase and purified using the QIAquick PCR purification kit. The second PCR added Illumina TruSeq-compatible adapters along with sample-specific barcodes. Library quality and concentration were checked on TapeStation and Qubit, and libraries were pooled at about 5 ng each. Sequencing of the pooled libraries was done on an Illumina HiSeq2500 single-index Rapid Run using custom sequencing primers and 2 x 100 bp reads. The authors' pipeline ran thus. MiGEC version 1.2.6 was used for UMI-based consensus assembly, which corrected PCR and sequencing errors. V(D)J alignment, clonotype assembly and CDR3 extraction were performed with MiXCR version 2.1.1. Normalisation of gene usage, clonotype sharing and MAIT/NKT TCR abundance was achieved by analysing the top 1000, 10 000 and 20 000 clonotypes per sample. After downsampling to 27 000 UMIs, diversity was calculated as the inverse Simpson index using the vegan R package. Statistical testing used paired Mann-Whitney U tests on the discordant twin pairs and applied Benjamini-Hochberg correction for multiple testing. Reads reprocessed by TCRdb are summarized as one entry per CDR3 protein sequence, and DNA is absent. The V and J calls shown here were made by TCRdb, not taken from the authors' results. This sample's records show 110,000 to 150,000 distinct CDR3 sequences. The ten most abundant clones make up roughly 1.2% of the sample.

The germline V gene sets CDR1 to SGHTA and CDR2 to FQGTGA. From the cysteine up to the phenylalanine, the CDR3 has a length of 14 residues. A DNA sequence was not provided. The clonotype originates from a human donor with ulcerative colitis or Crohn's disease, or a healthy co-twin of an affected twin (not recorded which). The rearranged segments are TRBV7-3 and TRBJ1-1. Source material: blood. CDR3 loop: CASSLGPLNTEAFF.